This T cell receptor (beta chain) was sequenced for a study of T cell repertoires in cytomegalovirus infection. Overall study context: Through public TCR beta signatures, both CMV infection and matching HLA type were indicated. Broader study findings: Dominating the ex vivo response were TCR beta clonotypes that were CMV-specific and HLA-C-restricted. CMV carriers with the relevant HLA were identified by cumulative public TCR beta family frequency.

Comments on this clonotype: The antigen is not known.

TCRdb re-derived calls from the reads in MiXCR, one entry per CDR3 protein. The sample yields about 310,000 distinct CDR3 sequences, roughly 15% seen once. The CDR3 runs 14 residues. J lost 4 bases, V lost 0 bases, and 1 base had no gene match. The germline V gene has CDR1 DFQATT and CDR2 SNEGSKA (reference sequence). V gene TRBV20-1 combines with J gene TRBJ2-5; 11 bases match TRBD1. The sample taken for sequencing was PBMCs. The origin of this receptor is a human donor in good health (CMV status not recorded). Some clones in this sample may be carry-over from other donors' samples. CDR3 bases: TGCAGTGCTAGAGAGGGACAGGGGGTAGAGACCCAGTACTTC. Translated, it gives CSAREGQGVETQYF.